Following are 27 T cell receptor beta chains from one sample sequenced in a study of OX40 agonist ivuxolimab in advanced cancers. Assay used: immunoSEQ multiplex PCR; TCRdb lists only in-frame clones, some missing. The data hold 81,000 or so clones, with 70% to 90% observed a single time. The sample was CD4+ or CD8+ T cells sorted from blood, taken in a trial of the OX40 agonist ivuxolimab. These receptors were obtained from an adult with an advanced solid tumor such as melanoma, head and neck, liver or kidney cancer.

The V call is TRBV19, the J call TRBJ2-4; D is unresolved. CDR3 size: 14 residues. Per germline, CDR1 LNHDA and CDR2 SQIVND (reference sequence). The V gene lost 6 bases and the J gene lost 2 bases, with 11 bases spanning the gap. The CDR3 is CASSLKVTKNIQYF. In DNA form, the CDR3 reads TGTGCCAGTAGCCTAAAGGTGACCAAAAACATTCAGTACTTC.

The rearrangement joins TRBV27 to TRBJ2-1, with D maybe TRBD2 (6 bases). Germline V lookup: CDR1 MNHEY, CDR2 SMNVEV (reference sequence). Trimming pared 7 bases from V and 3 bases from J, leaving 22 bases between. This CDR3 contains 17 residues. CDR3 protein: CASISSRLVGGYNEQFF. The CDR3 DNA sequence: TGTGCCAGCATCTCTTCACGGCTAGTGGGGGGCTACAATGAGCAGTTCTTC.

The V call is TRBV5-1, the J call TRBJ2-7; 10 positions agree with TRBD1. This CDR3 is built from 16 residues. V shed 4 bases and J 4 bases; nucleotides not matched to a gene: 11. Germline V gene sequence: CDR1 SGHRS, CDR2 YFSETQ. The CDR3 region has the DNA TGCGCCAGCAGCCCCCGTCCCGGGACAGGGGAGTACGAGCAGTACTTC. Its protein product is CASSPRPGTGEYEQYF.

The CDR3, as DNA: TGTGCCATCGGAGGGAGTCCCGGGGAGCTGTTTTTT. It encodes CAIGGSPGELFF. J is TRBJ2-2 and V is TRBV10-3; tentatively, D is TRBD2 (6 bases). There are 12 residues in the CDR3. The germline V gene has CDR1 ENHRY and CDR2 SYGVKD. Trimming removed 8 bases at V and 6 bases at J, with 10 bases between.

J is TRBJ1-5 and V is TRBV19; a weak D match, TRBD1 (6 bases). Germline-derived CDR1 and CDR2 are LNHDA and SQIVND (reference sequence). The CDR3 has 15 amino acids. V was shortened by 7 bases and J by 1 base, with 14 bases between the two germline ends. The CDR3 protein is CASNVQGGSNQPQHF. CDR3 nucleotides: TGTGCCAGTAACGTACAGGGAGGGAGCAATCAGCCCCAGCATTTT.

This rearrangement joins TRBV18 to TRBJ2-5; maybe TRBD2 (5 bases). The V gene lost 2 bases and the J gene lost 1 base, with 14 bases spanning the gap. Germline CDR1 and CDR2: KGHSH and LQKENI. The CDR3 runs 16 residues. CDR3 protein: CASSPVKRKGQETQYF. The CDR3 bases are TGTGCCAGCTCACCAGTAAAGCGGAAGGGCCAAGAGACCCAGTACTTC.

J is TRBJ1-2 and V is TRBV27; 9 nucleotides match TRBD1. The junction had 13 bases not matched to a gene; V was cut back by 7 bases and J by 4 bases. Germline-derived CDR1 and CDR2 are MNHEY and SMNVEV (reference sequence). This CDR3 comprises 16 residues. CDR3 amino acids: CASNRAGQGPLYGYTF. In DNA, the CDR3 is TGTGCCAGCAATCGCGCCGGACAGGGGCCGCTCTATGGCTACACCTTC.

The CDR3 sequence: CASSQTPLRDTFNEQFF. Here the CDR3 DNA reads TGCGCCAGCAGCCAAACCCCTTTACGGGACACTTTCAATGAGCAGTTCTTC. The genes are TRBV4-1 and TRBJ2-1, with D possibly TRBD1 on 6 matching bases. V was cut by 2 bases and J by 6 bases, with 20 bases left in between. There are 17 residues in the CDR3. Germline CDR1 reads MGHRA; CDR2 reads YSYEKL.

The V and J genes are TRBV11-2 and TRBJ2-1, with D unclear. Germline values: CDR1 SGHAT, CDR2 FQNNGV. CDR3 length: 15 residues. Trimming removed 7 bases from V and 2 bases from J, with 15 bases in between. The CDR3 DNA reads as TGTGCCAGCACCTATAAAGTAACAACCTACAATGAGCAGTTCTTC. Translated, it gives CASTYKVTTYNEQFF.

V gene TRBV5-1 combines with J gene TRBJ2-3; 7 bases are a match to TRBD2. Germline V gene lookup returns CDR1 SGHRS and CDR2 YFSETQ. The CDR3 totals 15 residues. The trim removed 3 bases at V and 6 bases at J, leaving 10 bases unmatched. The DNA for the CDR3 is TGCGCCAGCAGCTCGGGGGGACCGACCGTGGATACGCAGTATTTT. This encodes CASSSGGPTVDTQYF.

The chain links TRBV4-1 to TRBJ1-5, with TRBD1 identical over 8 bases. Germline V gives CDR1 MGHRA, CDR2 YSYEKL. Trimming took 5 bases from V and 6 from J; bases not matched to a gene: 15. The CDR3 is 17 residues long. CDR3 sequence reads: CASSSHQTGAQGQPQHF. In nucleotides, the CDR3 is TGCGCCAGCAGCTCCCATCAGACAGGGGCACAGGGTCAGCCCCAGCATTTT.

The chain has TRBV19 and TRBJ1-1; 7 positions agree with TRBD1. Germline loops: CDR1 LNHDA, CDR2 SQIVND (reference sequence). Unmatched junction bases numbered 7, after V lost 8 bases and J lost 4 bases. The CDR3 sequence is 13 residues long. CDR3 coding DNA: TGTGCCAGTGCCCCGACAGGGCCCACTGAAGCTTTCTTT. Amino acid sequence: CASAPTGPTEAFF.

This clone has a handful of counts. The genes are TRBV7-9 and TRBJ2-1; D might be TRBD2 (6 bases). CDR1 SEHNR and CDR2 FQNEAQ come from the germline V gene (reference sequence). V was trimmed by 5 bases and J by 6 bases, leaving 11 bases between them. This CDR3 is 13 amino acids long. The CDR3, as DNA: TGTGCCAGCAGCGCAGAGACTAGCAATGAGCAGTTCTTC. It is translated as CASSAETSNEQFF.

The chain joins TRBV11-3 to TRBJ2-2; the D is unclear. The CDR3 runs 13 residues. CDR1 SGHNT and CDR2 YENEEA come from the germline V gene. The ends were cut back, 3 bases at V and 8 bases at J, with 10 bases in the middle. Here the CDR3 DNA reads TGTGCCAGCAGCTTTGCCCCCGCGGGGGAGCTGTTTTTT. Translated, it gives CASSFAPAGELFF.

The J gene is TRBJ2-6, the V gene TRBV25-1; TRBD1 matches at 7 bases. The CDR3 is 17 residues long. Unmatched junction bases numbered 4, after V lost 1 base and J lost 1 base. Germline V lookup: CDR1 MGHDK, CDR2 SYGVNS. The CDR3 protein is CASSELQGMSGANVLTF. The CDR3 bases are TGTGCCAGCAGTGAATTACAGGGGATGTCTGGGGCCAACGTCCTGACTTTC. Filled out from reference TRBV25-1 and TRBJ2-6, the complete variable domain reads EADIYQTPRYLVIGTGKKITLECSQTMGHDKMYWYQQDPGMELHLIHYSYGVNSTEKGDLSSESTVSRIRTEHFPLTLESARPSHTSQYLCASSELQGMSGANVLTFGAGSRLTVL.

CDR3 residues: CASSLKGTGAATNEKLFF. In nucleotides, the CDR3 is TGCGCCAGCAGCTTGAAGGGGACAGGGGCTGCAACTAATGAAAAACTGTTTTTT. This chain joins TRBV5-1 and TRBJ1-4, with TRBD1 identical over 10 bases. Per the germline V gene, CDR1 is SGHRS and CDR2 is YFSETQ. The CDR3 contains 18 residues. The V segment lost 1 base and the J segment 0 bases; nucleotides outside the gene matches: 6.

This sequence joins TRBV14 and TRBJ2-5; D is unresolved. Germline CDR1 reads SGHDN; CDR2 reads FVKESK. The CDR3 runs to 13 residues. V was shortened by 1 base and J by 7 bases, with 10 bases between the two germline ends. CDR3 residues: CASSQGPRGTQYF. Written as DNA, the CDR3 is TGTGCCAGCAGCCAAGGACCCCGAGGGACCCAGTACTTC.

CDR3 sequence (DNA): TGTGCCAGCAGCGGGGGAGAGGGGGCTGAAGCTTTCTTT. It is translated as CASSGGEGAEAFF. V is TRBV5-5 and J is TRBJ1-1; D is possibly TRBD1 (6 bases). Germline CDR1 and CDR2: SGHKS and YYEKEE (reference sequence). The CDR3 contains 13 residues. Trimming cost V 4 bases and J 6 bases, with 13 bases left between them. The whole variable domain, remainder taken from reference TRBV5-5 and TRBJ1-1, is DAGVTQSPTHLIKTRGQQVTLRCSPISGHKSVSWYQQVLGQGPQFIFQYYEKEERGRGNFPDRFSARQFPNYSSELNVNALLLGDSALYLCASSGGEGAEAFFGQGTRLTVV.

The V and J genes are TRBV6-1 and TRBJ1-1, with D possibly matching TRBD1 (5 bases). The CDR3 sequence is 13 residues long. Trimming removed 2 bases from V and 11 bases from J, with 15 bases in between. Germline CDR1 reads MNHNS; CDR2 reads SASEGT. In nucleotides, the CDR3 is TGTGCCAGCAGTGAAAGGGACCCTAGGAGGGCTTTCTTT. Translation: CASSERDPRRAFF.

The V and J genes are TRBV18 and TRBJ1-6; D is undetermined. Germline V gene data show CDR1 as KGHSH and CDR2 as LQKENI. The CDR3 length is 13 residues. V was shortened by 0 bases and J by 13 bases, with 10 bases between the two germline ends. The CDR3 region has the DNA TGTGCCAGCTCACCACCAGTAGCAGGTCCCCTCCACTTT. It specifies CASSPPVAGPLHF. The variable domain in full, with the rest retrieved from reference TRBV18 and TRBJ1-6, is NAGVMQNPRHLVRRRGQEARLRCSPMKGHSHVYWYRQLPEEGLKFMVYLQKENIIDESGMPKERFSAEFPKEGPSILRIQQVVRGDSAAYFCASSPPVAGPLHFGNGTRLTVT.

The gene calls are TRBV18 and TRBJ2-7; 7 nucleotides agree with TRBD2. Germline V CDR1 and CDR2: KGHSH, LQKENI. With 5 bases clipped from V and 4 bases from J, the junction kept 8 bases outside the gene matches. The CDR3 has 14 residues. CDR3 coding DNA: TGTGCCAGCTCAGGCGGACTAGAGAGGTACGAGCAGTACTTC. Its protein product is CASSGGLERYEQYF.

A word on this clone: Other DNA sequences within the sample encode an identical CDR3. The chain has TRBV5-1 and TRBJ2-1, with D unclear. Per the germline V gene, CDR1 is SGHRS and CDR2 is YFSETQ. This CDR3 spans 13 amino acids. The V end lost 0 bases, the J end lost 3 bases, and 4 bases lay between the germline ends. DNA for the CDR3: TGCGCCAGCAGCTTGGGTAGCTACAATGAGCAGTTCTTC. It translates to CASSLGSYNEQFF.

This chain connects TRBV18 to TRBJ1-4; TRBD1 is a possible D gene (6 bases). This CDR3 comprises 17 residues. Germline CDR1 KGHSH, CDR2 LQKENI. Trimming left V 3 bases short and J 4 bases short, with 18 bases between. CDR3 nucleotides: TGTGCCAGCTCACCGCCTCCCCGACAGGCGAGTAATGAAAAACTGTTTTTT. Translation: CASSPPPRQASNEKLFF. The entire variable domain, with the rest obtained from reference TRBV18 and TRBJ1-4, is as follows: NAGVMQNPRHLVRRRGQEARLRCSPMKGHSHVYWYRQLPEEGLKFMVYLQKENIIDESGMPKERFSAEFPKEGPSILRIQQVVRGDSAAYFCASSPPPRQASNEKLFFGSGTQLSVL.

The chain employs TRBV4-2 and TRBJ2-6; no definite D call. Germline V gene data show CDR1 as LGHNA and CDR2 as YNFKEQ. V was cut by 4 bases and J by 1 base, with 8 bases left in between. The CDR3 loop spans 15 amino acids. The CDR3 is CASSRKYSGANVLTF. In DNA form, the CDR3 reads TGTGCCAGCAGCCGAAAGTATTCTGGGGCCAACGTCCTGACTTTC.

The chain has TRBV5-1 and TRBJ1-5; D is undetermined. The V gene's germline CDR1 is SGHRS and CDR2 YFSETQ. CDR3 size: 13 residues. V gave up 0 bases and J gave up 7 bases, with 8 bases separating them. The CDR3 nucleotides read TGCGCCAGCAGCTTGGGGCCCGGGCAGCCCCAGCATTTT. This codes for CASSLGPGQPQHF.

This clone was observed a single time. The rearrangement joins TRBV7-9 to TRBJ2-5; the D is unclear. The germline CDR1 and CDR2 sequences are SEHNR and FQNEAQ (reference sequence). V was pared by 5 bases and J by 7 bases, with 5 bases between. The CDR3 runs to 10 residues. The CDR3: CASSGATQYF. In nucleotides, the CDR3 is TGTGCCAGCAGCGGAGCGACCCAGTACTTC. Using reference TRBV7-9 and TRBJ2-5 for the parts outside the CDR3, the full variable domain is DTGVSQNPRHKITKRGQNVTFRCDPISEHNRLYWYRQTLGQGPEFLTYFQNEAQLEKSRLLSDRFSAERPKGSFSTLEIQRTEQGDSAMYLCASSGATQYFGPGTRLLVL.

On this clone: Other DNA sequences in this sample translate to the same CDR3. J is TRBJ1-1 and V is TRBV11-3; D gene ambiguous. The CDR3 sequence is 13 residues long. Per the germline V gene, CDR1 is SGHNT and CDR2 is YENEEA. The germline V and J ends were trimmed by 0 bases and 4 bases, with 6 bases remaining between them. The CDR3 nucleotides are TGTGCCAGCAGCTTAGAACCCGGCACTGAAGCTTTCTTT. Its translation: CASSLEPGTEAFF.